The clone carrying this TCR beta chain showed up many times. Its matching antigen is unknown. Time point: sample taken at primary tumor resection. Donation came from some 72 patients with untreated early-stage non-small cell lung cancer. This sample stems from a study of spatial heterogeneity in lung cancer. Study as a whole: Detection consistently captured more beta-chain sequences than alpha-chain sequences.

Broader study findings: Counts that tracked tumor mutation counts were those of expanded intratumoral alpha and beta TCRs.

V lost 8 bases and J 8 bases, leaving 18 bases between the germline ends. Germline assignment: CDR1 SGHVS and CDR2 FNYEAQ. The CDR3 is 13 amino acids. One entry per CDR3 protein results from TCRdb running MiXCR on the 5' RACE reads. The sample gives about 9,200 distinct CDR3 sequences, 5% of which show up once; about an eighth is in the top ten. The material sequenced was lung tumor tissue, taken at surgery. This rearrangement joins TRBV7-6 to TRBJ1-2; possible D gene TRBD1, 5 bases. The TCR comes from a female donor with early-stage non-small cell lung cancer. The CDR3, as DNA: TGTGCCAGCCGAGGGTCCGGGGCTCGCGGCTACACCTTC. It codes for CASRGSGARGYTF.